One and the same sample provided the 16 T cell receptor beta chains below, sequenced in a study of blood T cell repertoires in COVID-19. Produced via immunoSEQ multiplex PCR; TCRdb's table is partial and in-frame only. This table has about 67,000 clones, about 90% appearing once. The sample taken for sequencing was peripheral blood. Receptor source: a middle-aged man with active COVID-19.

This chain uses TRBV18 with TRBJ2-5; D unresolved. V dropped 0 bases and J dropped 3 bases, with 11 bases sitting between them. CDR1 is KGHSH and CDR2 is LQKENI in the germline V gene. The CDR3 runs to 15 residues. The CDR3 DNA sequence: TGTGCCAGCTCACCACCTCAGACACCAGAAGAGACCCAGTACTTC. Its translation: CASSPPQTPEETQYF.

This clone has just one count. This chain connects TRBV11-2 to TRBJ2-2, with TRBD2 matching over 11 bases. Per germline, CDR1 SGHAT and CDR2 FQNNGV. Trimming at V came to 7 bases and at J to 6 bases, leaving 4 bases not matched to a gene. The CDR3 sequence is 14 residues long. CDR3 residues: CASKLAGGPGELFF. CDR3 bases: TGTGCCAGCAAATTAGCGGGGGGGCCCGGGGAGCTGTTTTTT.

CDR3 sequence: CASSDSMRDSGNTIYF. CDR3 nucleotide sequence: TGTGCCAGCAGTGACTCGATGAGGGACTCTGGAAACACCATATATTTT. The rearrangement joins TRBV6-4 to TRBJ1-3; the D is unclear. The CDR3 covers 16 residues. From germline, CDR1 is MRHNA and CDR2 SNTAGT. Trimming left V 0 bases short and J 0 bases short, with 9 bases between.

CDR3 sequence reads: CASDFPQPSYEQYF. In nucleotides, the CDR3 is TGTGCCAGCGATTTCCCACAGCCCTCCTACGAGCAGTACTTC. The rearrangement uses TRBV6-5 and TRBJ2-7; D gene uncertain. The CDR3 extends over 14 amino acids. Deletions cut 8 bases from V and 0 bases from J, with 14 bases between. Germline loops: CDR1 MNHEY, CDR2 SVGAGI.

The chain has TRBV19 and TRBJ1-1; 10 bases map to TRBD1. Germline trimming cut 7 bases from V and 7 bases from J; bases unmatched to any gene: 12. CDR1 LNHDA and CDR2 SQIVND come from the germline V gene (reference sequence). This CDR3 comprises 15 residues. The CDR3 is CASTVGGQGRVEAFF. CDR3 DNA: TGTGCCAGTACCGTGGGGGGACAGGGGAGGGTTGAAGCTTTCTTT.

The chain links TRBV24-1 to TRBJ1-2, with D possibly matching TRBD1 (6 bases). Looked up from germline, CDR1 is KGHDR and CDR2 is SFDVKD. The CDR3 loop spans 14 amino acids. Trimming removed 7 bases from V and 3 bases from J, with 14 bases in between. In DNA form, the CDR3 reads TGTGCCACCAGCCGAACAGGGTTTGACTATGGCTACACCTTC. This gives the protein CATSRTGFDYGYTF.

The genes are TRBV6-2 or TRBV6-3 and TRBJ2-1, with a possible D match to TRBD2 (5 bases). CDR3 length: 15 amino acids. Germline V lookup: CDR1 MNHEY, CDR2 SVGEGT. Trimming took 2 bases from V and 7 from J, leaving 15 bases between them. CDR3 DNA: TGTGCCAGCAGTTACGAGGTAGCGAGCATGAATGAGCAGTTCTTC. Protein product: CASSYEVASMNEQFF.

The DNA for the CDR3 is TGTGCCAGCAGGCTCCCGCGGGACAGGGGTCGGGGTGAGCAGTTCTTC. It encodes CASRLPRDRGRGEQFF. V usage is TRBV3-1 (or the pseudogene TRBV3-2) and J usage is TRBJ2-1; TRBD1 aligns across 10 bases. V shed 6 bases and J 9 bases; nucleotides not matched to a gene: 14. Germline V gene sequence: CDR1 LGHDT, CDR2 YNNKEL (reference sequence). This CDR3 has 16 residues.

The V call is TRBV7-8, the J call TRBJ2-7; a possible D gene is TRBD2 (6 bases). Germline V lookup: CDR1 SGHVS, CDR2 FQNEAQ. Between the trimmed V and J ends, which lost 1 base and 9 bases, there was a span of 13 bases. The CDR3 consists of 13 residues. The CDR3: CASSLERVVVQYF. The DNA of the CDR3 is TGTGCCAGCAGCTTAGAGCGGGTAGTGGTGCAGTACTTC.

The chain links TRBV18 to TRBJ1-4; no clear D. The CDR3 totals 15 residues. Trimming left V 4 bases short and J 3 bases short, with 12 bases between. Germline V gene sequence: CDR1 KGHSH, CDR2 LQKENI. The CDR3 DNA reads as TGTGCCAGCTCACTTTCTAGTCTCCCTAATGAAAAACTGTTTTTT. Protein: CASSLSSLPNEKLFF.

The chain carries TRBV2 and TRBJ2-3; unclear D gene. The V gene's germline CDR1 is SNHLY and CDR2 FYNNEI. The CDR3 contains 14 residues. Trimming pared 0 bases from V and 8 bases from J, leaving 12 bases between. CDR3 in amino acids: CASSEAATSRTQYF. The CDR3 nucleotides are TGTGCCAGCAGTGAAGCTGCGACATCGCGTACGCAGTATTTT. Combining the CDR3 with reference TRBV2 and TRBJ2-3 gives the whole variable domain EPEVTQTPSHQVTQMGQEVILRCVPISNHLYFYWYRQILGQKVEFLVSFYNNEISEKSEIFDDQFSVERPDGSNFTLKIRSTKLEDSAMYFCASSEAATSRTQYFGPGTRLTVL.

The V gene is TRBV5-1, the J gene TRBJ2-7, with 10 nucleotides matching TRBD2. The CDR3 is 15 residues long. With 6 bases clipped from V and 4 bases from J, the junction kept 10 bases outside the gene matches. Looked up from germline, CDR1 is SGHRS and CDR2 is YFSETQ. CDR3 region: CASTRSSGSWYEQYF. The CDR3 DNA reads TGCGCCAGCACTCGCTCTAGCGGGAGTTGGTACGAGCAGTACTTC.

This chain joins TRBV5-8 and TRBJ2-5; D gene ambiguous. The germline V and J ends were trimmed by 1 base and 4 bases, with 14 bases remaining between them. The CDR3 loop spans 15 amino acids. In germline, CDR1 is SGHTS, CDR2 YDEGEE. This CDR3 reads CASSLFVQHGETQYF. The CDR3 nucleotides are TGTGCCAGCAGCTTGTTTGTACAGCACGGAGAGACCCAGTACTTC. The variable domain in full, with the rest retrieved from reference TRBV5-8 and TRBJ2-5, is EAGVTQSPTHLIKTRGQQATLRCSPISGHTSVYWYQQALGLGLQFLLWYDEGEERNRGNFPPRFSGRQFPNYSSELNVNALELEDSALYLCASSLFVQHGETQYFGPGTRLLVL.

In its sample, this clone was seen once. The genes are TRBV5-1 and TRBJ2-5; D is perhaps TRBD2 (5 bases). With 4 bases removed from V and 1 base from J, the gap between germline ends came to 14 bases. Germline loops: CDR1 SGHRS, CDR2 YFSETQ. This CDR3 has 15 amino acids. The CDR3 coding sequence is TGCGCCAGCAGCCCGGGAAATATTTTCCAAGAGACCCAGTACTTC. Translating it yields CASSPGNIFQETQYF.

The rearrangement joins TRBV7-2 to TRBJ1-1, with D uncertain. Germline V gene lookup returns CDR1 SGHTA and CDR2 FQGNSA. The length of the CDR3 is 14 residues. Trimming removed 5 bases from V and 6 bases from J, with 16 bases in between. The CDR3 region has the DNA TGTGCCAGCAGCCCCCCGGGAGTTCGCGCTGAAGCTTTCTTT. Residues: CASSPPGVRAEAFF.

This chain connects TRBV15 to TRBJ2-7; 9 bases agree with TRBD1. CDR3 size: 15 residues. J lost 3 bases, V lost 2 bases, and 5 bases had no gene match. Germline CDR1 LNHNV, CDR2 YYDKDF (reference sequence). DNA for the CDR3: TGTGCCACCAGCAGAAAAACAGGGGGCTACTACGAGCAGTACTTC. This translates into CATSRKTGGYYEQYF.